A selection of T cell receptor beta chains follows, all from one sample in a study of CD8 T cells in Susac syndrome. Using its own MiXCR run on the immunoSEQ multiplex PCR reads, TCRdb lists one record per CDR3 protein. The data contain about 120,000 distinct CDR3 sequences, 96% of them singletons. The sequenced sample consisted of CD4+ T cells from PBMCs. The receptors derive from a human donor with Susac syndrome. The CDR3 runs from the conserved cysteine through the conserved F or W. The D gene is left open where the match is weak. Not all rows give a size; the values are once, few, many and, for expanded clones, a class.

clone_size	d_call	j_call	v_call	cdr3_nt	cdr3_aa
-	-	TRBJ2-2	TRBV14	TGTGCCAGCAGCCAACGGTCGGGTTCTAACACCGGGGAGCTGTTTTTT	CASSQRSGSNTGELFF
-	-	TRBJ1-2	TRBV20-1	TGCAGTGCTAGACCGCTACTCTATGGCTACACCTTC	CSARPLLYGYTF
-	-	TRBJ1-1	TRBV30	TGTGCCTGGAGTTATAACCAGAGGGCGAACACTGAAGCTTTCTTT	CAWSYNQRANTEAFF
-	-	TRBJ2-3	TRBV7-2	TGTGCCAGCAGCCACACCGGACAGACTAGCACAGATACGCAGTATTTT	CASSHTGQTSTDTQYF
-	TRBD2	TRBJ2-5	TRBV9	TGTGCCAGCAGCCCTCAAGTAGCGGGATATGAGACCCAGTACTTC	CASSPQVAGYETQYF
once	TRBD1	TRBJ1-5	TRBV20-1	TGCAGTGCTCGGACAGGGACGAATCAGCCCCAGCATTTT	CSARTGTNQPQHF
-	-	TRBJ1-1	TRBV29-1	TGCAGCGTTAGCAACCTGGGCACTGAAGCTTTCTTT	CSVSNLGTEAFF
-	-	TRBJ2-3	TRBV6-6	TGTGCCAGCAGAATCTTCCGGGACTTTTACACAGATACGCAGTATTTT	CASRIFRDFYTDTQYF
-	TRBD1	TRBJ1-2	TRBV5-1	TGCGCCAGCAGCTTAGGACAGGGGACTGGTGGCTACACCTTC	CASSLGQGTGGYTF
-	TRBD2	TRBJ2-7	TRBV29-1	TGCAGCGTCTTAGCGGGAGTAAGAGCCGAGCAGTACTTC	CSVLAGVRAEQYF
-	-	TRBJ2-3	TRBV6-5	TGTGCCAGCACGGGACTCCTCACAGATACGCAGTATTTT	CASTGLLTDTQYF
-	TRBD1	TRBJ2-5	TRBV5-1	TGCGCCAGCAGCTTGGACAGGGGGGAACAAGAGACCCAGTACTTC	CASSLDRGEQETQYF
-	-	TRBJ1-1	TRBV12-3/TRBV12-4	TGTGCCAGCAGTTTCGCAGGAACTGAAGCTTTCTTT	CASSFAGTEAFF
-	-	TRBJ2-1	TRBV15	TGTGCCACCAGCAGAGAACGGGGCATGAGAAGCTCCTACAATGAGCAGTTCTTC	CATSRERGMRSSYNEQFF
once	TRBD1	TRBJ1-1	TRBV19	TGTGCCAGTGGGGGACAGGGTAACACTGAAGCTTTCTTT	CASGGQGNTEAFF
once	-	TRBJ2-3	TRBV24-1	TGTGCCACCAGTGATTCCCAGTCCACAGATACGCAGTATTTT	CATSDSQSTDTQYF
-	-	TRBJ2-2	TRBV5-4	TGTGCCAGCAGCTCTCGGGACTCCATCCCCGGGGAGCTGTTTTTT	CASSSRDSIPGELFF
-	-	TRBJ1-5	TRBV5-1	TGCGCCAGCAGCTTGGACACCACGCATCAGCCCCAGCATTTT	CASSLDTTHQPQHF
few	-	TRBJ2-7	TRBV5-4	TGTGCCAGCAGCTTGGAACTGAGGGAGCAGTACTTC	CASSLELREQYF
-	TRBD2	TRBJ2-3	TRBV7-9	TGTGCCAGCAGCTTAGGGCTAGCGGGAGTGTATTTT	CASSLGLAGVYF
once	TRBD1	TRBJ2-3	TRBV29-1	TGCAGCGTTGAGAGACGTGGACAGGGAACAGATACGCAGTATTTT	CSVERRGQGTDTQYF
-	-	TRBJ1-1	TRBV3-1	TGTGCCAGCAGCCTCGGTAAGGGGGCTTTCTTT	CASSLGKGAFF
-	TRBD1	TRBJ2-5	TRBV20-1	TGCAGTGCTAGCCGGACAGGGCTGCAGACCCAGTACTTC	CSASRTGLQTQYF
-	TRBD1	TRBJ2-5	TRBV10-3	TGTGCCATCAGTGGCGGGACAGGGAGGCGAGAGACCCAGTACTTC	CAISGGTGRRETQYF
-	TRBD2	TRBJ2-1	TRBV4-2	TGTGCCAGCAGCCAAGTTACGCGGGGGTTAGGTGAGCAGTTCTTC	CASSQVTRGLGEQFF
once	-	TRBJ2-7	TRBV12-3/TRBV12-4	TGTGCCAGCACCCAGGATTCCTACGAGCAGTACTTC	CASTQDSYEQYF